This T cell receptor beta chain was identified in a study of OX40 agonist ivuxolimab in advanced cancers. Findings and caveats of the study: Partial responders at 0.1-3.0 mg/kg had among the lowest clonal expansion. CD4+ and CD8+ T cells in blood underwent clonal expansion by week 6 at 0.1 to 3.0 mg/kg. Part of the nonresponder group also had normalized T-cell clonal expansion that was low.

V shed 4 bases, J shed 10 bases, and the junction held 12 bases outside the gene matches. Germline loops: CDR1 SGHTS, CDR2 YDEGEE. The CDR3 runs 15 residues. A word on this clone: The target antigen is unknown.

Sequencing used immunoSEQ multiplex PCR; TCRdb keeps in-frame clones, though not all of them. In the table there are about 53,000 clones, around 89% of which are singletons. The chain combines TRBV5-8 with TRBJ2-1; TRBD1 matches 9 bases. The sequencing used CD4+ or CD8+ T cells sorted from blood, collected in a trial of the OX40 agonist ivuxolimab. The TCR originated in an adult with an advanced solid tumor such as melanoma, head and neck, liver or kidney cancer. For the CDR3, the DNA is TGTGCCAGCAGCACTGTGGGACAGGGAAGACCGGAGCAGTTCTTC. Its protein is CASSTVGQGRPEQFF.